Listed below are T cell receptor beta chains from one sample, sequenced in a study of blood T cell repertoires in COVID-19. Sequencing used immunoSEQ multiplex PCR; TCRdb keeps in-frame clones, though not all of them. Of around 160,000 clones in the sample, roughly 86% were seen once. What was sequenced was peripheral blood. These receptors originate from a man younger than 30 with acute or convalescent COVID-19. Both conserved end residues are trimmed from each CDR3. The D gene is left open where the match is weak.

V gene: TRBV4-1
D gene: TRBD1
CDR3 protein: ASSQRTGGSTDTQY

V gene: TRBV7-2
D gene: -
CDR3 protein: ASSPRGNQPQH

V gene: TRBV5-1
D gene: -
CDR3 protein: ASSFVDKSTDTQY

V gene: TRBV7-2
D gene: -
CDR3 protein: ASSPWQGRVNSPLH

V gene: TRBV24-1
D gene: -
CDR3 protein: ATSDRWLAGNEQF

V gene: TRBV27
D gene: TRBD1
CDR3 protein: ASRGQGIFYEQY

V gene: TRBV5-1
D gene: TRBD1
CDR3 protein: ASSEGQGSYEQY

V gene: TRBV10-1
D gene: -
CDR3 protein: ASSRQTANTEAF

V gene: TRBV5-6
D gene: -
CDR3 protein: ASSLYSAPGELF

V gene: TRBV27
D gene: -
CDR3 protein: ASRARQDSKTEAF

V gene: TRBV3-1/TRBV3-2
D gene: TRBD2
CDR3 protein: ASSQGRGGDYNEQF

V gene: TRBV5-8
D gene: TRBD2
CDR3 protein: ASTGGLALAKNIQY

V gene: TRBV7-8
D gene: -
CDR3 protein: ASSLREGDGYT

V gene: TRBV6-6
D gene: -
CDR3 protein: ASFPGSGANVLT

V gene: TRBV3-1/TRBV3-2
D gene: -
CDR3 protein: ASSQVGGTNTEAF

V gene: TRBV21-1
D gene: -
CDR3 protein: ASSKVNRGLGTGELF

V gene: TRBV7-6
D gene: TRBD2
CDR3 protein: ASSPLPGTSGGNEQF

V gene: TRBV5-1
D gene: TRBD1
CDR3 protein: ASSFRGRSGELF

V gene: TRBV30
D gene: -
CDR3 protein: AWSGRGGGYGYT

V gene: TRBV25-1
D gene: TRBD1
CDR3 protein: ASSRGQGYGYT

V gene: TRBV29-1
D gene: -
CDR3 protein: SVMDSSNQPQH

V gene: TRBV7-2
D gene: -
CDR3 protein: ASSLVGFGYGYT